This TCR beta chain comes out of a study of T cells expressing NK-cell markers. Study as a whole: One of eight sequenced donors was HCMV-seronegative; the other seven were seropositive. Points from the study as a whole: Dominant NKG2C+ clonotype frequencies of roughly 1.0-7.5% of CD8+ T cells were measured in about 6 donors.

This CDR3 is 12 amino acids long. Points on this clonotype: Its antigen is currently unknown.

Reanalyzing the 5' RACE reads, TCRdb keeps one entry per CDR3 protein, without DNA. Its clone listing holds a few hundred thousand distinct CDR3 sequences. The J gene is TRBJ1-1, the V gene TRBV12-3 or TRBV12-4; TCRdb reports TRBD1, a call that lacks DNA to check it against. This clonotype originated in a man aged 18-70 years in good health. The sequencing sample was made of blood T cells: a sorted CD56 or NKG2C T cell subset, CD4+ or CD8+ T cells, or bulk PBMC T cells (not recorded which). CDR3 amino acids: CASHRGDTEAFF.